The 25 T cell receptor beta chains below were found in one sample sequenced in a study of T cells expressing NK-cell markers. TCRdb reanalyzed the 5' RACE reads and collapses them to one entry per CDR3 protein, without DNA. The sample has hundreds of thousands of distinct CDR3 sequences. The sequencing sample was made of blood T cells: a sorted CD56 or NKG2C T cell subset, CD4+ or CD8+ T cells, or bulk PBMC T cells (not recorded which). These receptor sequences come from a woman aged 18-69 years in good health.

This chain links TRBV3-1 with TRBJ2-3. This CDR3 region has 16 residues. Germline CDR1 and CDR2: LGHDT and YNNKEL (reference sequence). CDR3 loop: CASSQRVFPSTDTQYF.

This chain links TRBV5-6 with TRBJ2-1. Germline-derived CDR1 and CDR2 are SGHDT and YYEEEE. This CDR3 region has 15 residues. CDR3: CASSLVDGAYNEQFF.

The chain employs TRBV24-1 and TRBJ2-1; TCRdb designates TRBD1, a call that cannot be tested without DNA. CDR1 is KGHDR and CDR2 is SFDVKD in the germline V gene. The CDR3 has 16 amino acids. The CDR3 spells CATSDPGQGNHNEQFF.

The chain carries TRBV7-2 and TRBJ2-1. The CDR3 is made up of 13 amino acids. Germline V CDR1 and CDR2: SGHTA, FQGNSA. CDR3 amino acids: CASSLQAYNEQFF.

The V gene is TRBV6-5, the J gene TRBJ2-3; TCRdb indicates TRBD2, and absent DNA this call remains unverified. CDR3 length: 16 amino acids. CDR1 is MNHEY, CDR2 SVGAGI, per germline. CDR3 amino acids: CASSYQASGATDTQYF.

This chain connects TRBV4-1 to TRBJ2-5; TCRdb reports TRBD1, a call that lacks DNA to check it against. Germline V gene sequence: CDR1 MGHRA, CDR2 YSYEKL. CDR3 length: 14 amino acids. The CDR3 is CASSQPRGGETQYF.

This sequence joins TRBV19 and TRBJ2-7. The CDR3 has 13 amino acids. Germline CDR1 and CDR2: LNHDA and SQIVND (reference sequence). The CDR3 here is CASSRGVSYEQYF.

The genes are TRBV30 and TRBJ2-7; with no DNA, the TCRdb D assignment of TRBD1 cannot be verified. The CDR3 length is 15 residues. In germline, CDR1 is GTSNPN, CDR2 SVGIG (reference sequence). The CDR3 sequence is CAWSVGAGGSYEQYF.

The chain recombines TRBV5-5 with TRBJ1-2. Germline loops: CDR1 SGHKS, CDR2 YYEKEE (reference sequence). The CDR3 has 14 amino acids. CDR3 amino acids: CASSLAQGVGGYTF.

The V and J genes are TRBV12-3 or TRBV12-4 and TRBJ2-3; TCRdb proposes TRBD1, but this gene call is untestable without DNA. The CDR3 is 16 amino acids. CDR3 sequence: CASSPRTAMFTDTQYF.

V and J are TRBV29-1 and TRBJ1-5. Germline V CDR1 and CDR2: SQVTM, ANQGSEA. CDR3 length: 12 residues. CDR3 region: CSVTTGNQPQHF.

V gene TRBV24-1 combines with J gene TRBJ2-3; no DNA is available, so the TRBD2 call from TCRdb remains unchecked. Germline V gene data show CDR1 as KGHDR and CDR2 as SFDVKD. CDR3 length equals 20 residues. This CDR3 is CATSDPSVVAGKPSTDTQYF.

V usage is TRBV18 and J usage is TRBJ2-7; TCRdb selects TRBD2, and the lack of DNA leaves this call unchecked. The CDR3 has 14 residues. The V gene's germline CDR1 is KGHSH and CDR2 LQKENI. CDR3 protein: CASSHVATFYEQYF.

The chain uses TRBV20-1 and TRBJ1-2; the TRBD1 assignment by TCRdb is unverifiable without DNA. This CDR3 spans 14 amino acids. The germline V gene encodes CDR1 DFQATT and CDR2 SNEGSKA (reference sequence). The CDR3 loop reads CSAQLGGTDYGYTF.

The chain recombines TRBV5-1 with TRBJ2-2; the TCRdb D gene call, TRBD1, has no DNA to confirm it. This CDR3 is 14 amino acids long. Germline-derived CDR1 and CDR2 are SGHRS and YFSETQ. The CDR3 loop is CASTPDRGTGELFF.

The rearrangement joins TRBV12-3 or TRBV12-4 to TRBJ2-7; as DNA is missing, the TRBD2 call by TCRdb cannot be tested. CDR3 size: 15 residues. This CDR3 reads CASTSGLAGPYEQYF.

This chain joins TRBV2 and TRBJ2-1. The CDR3 is 11 residues long. Looked up from germline, CDR1 is SNHLY and CDR2 is FYNNEI. The CDR3 here is CASSSSREQFF.

The V and J genes are TRBV25-1 and TRBJ2-7; TCRdb outputs TRBD2, but without DNA this stays unchecked. This CDR3 is built from 14 residues. In germline, CDR1 is MGHDK, CDR2 SYGVNS. Here the CDR3 reads CASSEPGLAYEQYF.

The rearrangement uses TRBV20-1 and TRBJ2-3; TCRdb reports TRBD1, a call that lacks DNA to check it against. This CDR3 is 15 amino acids long. Germline values: CDR1 DFQATT, CDR2 SNEGSKA (reference sequence). This CDR3 is CSATPGQAGWDTQYF.

The chain employs TRBV27 and TRBJ1-2. This CDR3 contains 16 residues. Germline-derived CDR1 and CDR2 are MNHEY and SMNVEV (reference sequence). This CDR3 reads CTSREGPRQHRYGYTF.

The rearrangement links TRBV9 to TRBJ1-3; no DNA is available, so the TRBD1 call from TCRdb remains unchecked. This CDR3 has 15 residues. The germline V gene encodes CDR1 SGDLS and CDR2 YYNGEE. Here the CDR3 reads CASSVASGSGNTIYF.

The V call is TRBV30, the J call TRBJ1-1. Germline lookup yields CDR1 GTSNPN and CDR2 SVGIG (reference sequence). CDR3 size: 13 residues. This chain's CDR3 is CAWSQGGNTEAFF.

The chain joins TRBV7-2 to TRBJ2-5. The CDR3 runs 13 residues. CDR1 and CDR2 from the germline V gene are SGHTA and FQGNSA. CDR3 sequence reads: CASSLGTGETQYF.

The gene calls are TRBV4-3 and TRBJ1-2; TCRdb proposes TRBD1, but this gene call is untestable without DNA. Germline V lookup: CDR1 LGHNA, CDR2 YSLEER. The CDR3 consists of 13 residues. The CDR3 loop reads CASSQVDGDGYTF.

The chain combines TRBV19 with TRBJ1-4. The V gene's germline CDR1 is LNHDA and CDR2 SQIVND (reference sequence). The CDR3 covers 11 residues. CDR3 loop: CASSPNEKLFF.